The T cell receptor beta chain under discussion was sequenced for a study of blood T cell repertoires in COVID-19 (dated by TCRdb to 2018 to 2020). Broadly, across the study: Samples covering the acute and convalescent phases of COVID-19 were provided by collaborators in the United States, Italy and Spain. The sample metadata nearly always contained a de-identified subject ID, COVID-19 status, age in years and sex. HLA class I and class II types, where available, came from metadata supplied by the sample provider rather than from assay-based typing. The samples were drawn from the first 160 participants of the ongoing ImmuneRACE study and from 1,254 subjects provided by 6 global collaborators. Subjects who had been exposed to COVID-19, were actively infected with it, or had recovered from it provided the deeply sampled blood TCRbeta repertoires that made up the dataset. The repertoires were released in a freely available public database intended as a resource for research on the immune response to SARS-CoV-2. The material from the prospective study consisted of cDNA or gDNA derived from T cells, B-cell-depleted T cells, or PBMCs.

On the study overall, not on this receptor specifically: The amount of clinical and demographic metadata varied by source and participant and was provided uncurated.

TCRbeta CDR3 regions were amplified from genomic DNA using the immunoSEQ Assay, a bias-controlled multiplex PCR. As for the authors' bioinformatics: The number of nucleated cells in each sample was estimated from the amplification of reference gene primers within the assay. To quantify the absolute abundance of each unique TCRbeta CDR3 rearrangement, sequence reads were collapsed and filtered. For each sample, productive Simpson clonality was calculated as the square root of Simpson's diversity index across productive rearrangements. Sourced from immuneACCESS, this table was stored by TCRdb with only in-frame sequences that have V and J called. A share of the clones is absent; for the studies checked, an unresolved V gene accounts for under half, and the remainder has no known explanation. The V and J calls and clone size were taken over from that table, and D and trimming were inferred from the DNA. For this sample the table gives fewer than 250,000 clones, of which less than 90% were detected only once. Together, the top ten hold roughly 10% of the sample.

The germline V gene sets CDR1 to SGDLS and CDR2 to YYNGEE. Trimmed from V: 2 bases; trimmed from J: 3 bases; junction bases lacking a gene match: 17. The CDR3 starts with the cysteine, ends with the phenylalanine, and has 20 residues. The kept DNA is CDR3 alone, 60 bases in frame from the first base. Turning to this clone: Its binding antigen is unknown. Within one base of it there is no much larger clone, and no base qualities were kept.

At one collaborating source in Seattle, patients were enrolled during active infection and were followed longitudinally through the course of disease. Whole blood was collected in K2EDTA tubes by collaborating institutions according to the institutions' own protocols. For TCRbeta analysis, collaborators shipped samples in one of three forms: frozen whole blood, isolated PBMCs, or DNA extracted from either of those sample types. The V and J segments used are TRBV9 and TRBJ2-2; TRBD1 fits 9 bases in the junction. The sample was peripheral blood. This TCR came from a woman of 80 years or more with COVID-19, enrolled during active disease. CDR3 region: CASSVGGLPGQGRDTGELFF. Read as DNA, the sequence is TGTGCCAGCAGCGTTGGGGGTCTGCCGGGACAGGGAAGGGACACCGGGGAGCTGTTTTTT.